These T cell receptor beta chains were read from a single sample in a study of cytomegalovirus exposure and HLA in healthy donors. Some clones are missing from TCRdb's copy, which holds only in-frame ones; the method was immunoSEQ multiplex PCR. The sample consists of hundreds of thousands of clones, almost 80% of them appearing once. Sequenced: PBMCs. The receptor source for this set is a male donor in good health and CMV-seronegative. CDR3s include the opening cysteine and the closing phenylalanine or tryptophan. D genes are given only for firm matches. Where a row states a size, it is once, few, many or the class of an expanded clone; other rows omit it.

CDR3	DNA	size	D	V	J
CASSGTSGSYNEQFF	TGTGCCAGCAGTGGGACTAGCGGGAGTTACAATGAGCAGTTCTTC	.	TRBD2	TRBV6-5	TRBJ2-1
CASSQAPGTSYNEQFF	TGCGCCAGCAGCCAAGCCCCTGGGACTAGCTACAATGAGCAGTTCTTC	.	TRBD2	TRBV4-1	TRBJ2-1
CASSAGQGAETQYF	TGTGCCAGCAGCGCTGGACAGGGGGCGGAGACCCAGTACTTC	.	TRBD1	TRBV9	TRBJ2-5
CASSLGGSSYNSPLHF	TGTGCCAGCAGCTTAGGTGGGAGCTCCTATAATTCACCCCTCCACTTT	.	.	TRBV13	TRBJ1-6
CSSTPGGTGRSGELFF	TGTTCCAGCACCCCAGGCGGGACAGGACGTTCCGGGGAGCTGTTTTTT	once	TRBD1	TRBV7-9	TRBJ2-2
CASRGTSGSSYEQYF	TGTGCCAGCAGGGGGACTAGCGGGAGCTCCTACGAGCAGTACTTC	.	TRBD2	TRBV27	TRBJ2-7
CASSTTGLPQETQYF	TGTGCCAGTAGTACGACAGGGCTCCCACAGGAGACCCAGTACTTC	.	TRBD1	TRBV19	TRBJ2-5
CASSFRDRPSNQPQHF	TGTGCCAGCAGTTTCCGGGACAGACCTTCCAATCAGCCCCAGCATTTT	once	TRBD1	TRBV6-5	TRBJ1-5
CASSETGTRNNEQFF	TGTGCCAGCAGCGAGACCGGGACTCGCAACAATGAGCAGTTCTTC	.	.	TRBV7-8	TRBJ2-1
CASKPAGGNTIYF	TGTGCCAGCAAACCGGCGGGTGGAAACACCATATATTTT	few	.	TRBV27	TRBJ1-3
CASSSQRIPNYGYTF	TGTGCCAGTAGTTCCCAGCGGATCCCTAACTATGGCTACACCTTC	.	.	TRBV19	TRBJ1-2
CASSEVPGDYQPQHF	TGTGCCAGCAGTGAAGTTCCAGGGGATTATCAGCCCCAGCATTTT	.	.	TRBV2	TRBJ1-5
CASSPLGTGVQETQYF	TGTGCCAGCTCACCACTCGGGACAGGGGTCCAAGAGACCCAGTACTTC	.	TRBD1	TRBV18	TRBJ2-5
CASSWKVRWDSPNYGYTF	TGCGCCAGCAGCTGGAAAGTCAGGTGGGACAGTCCTAACTATGGCTACACCTTC	once	TRBD1	TRBV5-1	TRBJ1-2
CAISLLGLGRTLGYNEQFF	TGTGCCATCAGCCTCCTTGGACTAGGGCGTACGTTAGGGTACAATGAGCAGTTCTTC	.	TRBD2	TRBV10-3	TRBJ2-1
CATSRRTSGRRVRDTQYF	TGTGCCACCAGCAGAAGGACTAGCGGGAGACGGGTAAGGGATACGCAGTATTTT	.	TRBD2	TRBV15	TRBJ2-3
CASTPSVANTGELFF	TGTGCCAGCACCCCGAGCGTAGCGAACACCGGGGAGCTGTTTTTT	.	.	TRBV5-5	TRBJ2-2
CASGMTASSF	TGTGCCAGCGGGATGACAGCATCTAGCTTC	few	.	TRBV6-1	TRBJ2-7
CASSLGRYEQYF	TGCGCCAGCAGCTTGGGTCGCTACGAGCAGTACTTC	once	.	TRBV5-1	TRBJ2-7
CASSTRTSDNEQYF	TGTGCCAGCAGCACCCGGACTAGCGATAACGAGCAGTACTTC	.	TRBD2	TRBV7-3	TRBJ2-7
CASSGGSSYNEQFF	TGTGCCAGCAGCGGTGGGAGCTCCTACAATGAGCAGTTCTTC	once	.	TRBV11-3	TRBJ2-1
CAISEQTAVQAFF	TGTGCCATCAGTGAGCAGACAGCTGTCCAAGCTTTCTTT	.	.	TRBV10-3	TRBJ1-1
CASRQTGVGGELFF	TGTGCCAGCAGACAAACAGGGGTTGGCGGGGAGCTGTTTTTT	.	TRBD1	TRBV27	TRBJ2-2
CASSTGLAGVTDTQYF	TGTGCCAGCAGTACCGGACTAGCGGGAGTCACAGATACGCAGTATTTT	.	TRBD2	TRBV27	TRBJ2-3
CASSLVYGQSSAGYTF	TGTGCCAGCAGCTTAGTCTACGGACAGTCCTCGGCGGGCTACACCTTC	.	.	TRBV11-3	TRBJ1-2
CASSESIQGNYGYTF	TGTGCCAGCAGTGAGAGTATACAGGGAAACTATGGCTACACCTTC	.	.	TRBV6-1	TRBJ1-2
CASSFEGDEQYF	TGTGCCAGCAGCTTCGAGGGGGACGAGCAGTACTTC	.	.	TRBV5-5	TRBJ2-7
CAGRDGRGYEQYF	TGTGCCGGTAGGGACGGCCGGGGGTACGAGCAGTACTTC	.	.	TRBV28	TRBJ2-7
CASSSRGVSYEQYF	TGTGCCAGCAGTTCCCGCGGGGTCTCCTACGAGCAGTACTTC	.	.	TRBV6-5	TRBJ2-7
CASSPGGNQPQHF	TGTGCCAGTAGTCCCGGGGGCAATCAGCCCCAGCATTTT	.	.	TRBV19	TRBJ1-5
CSVETPDRGQYF	TGCAGCGTTGAGACCCCGGACAGGGGTCAGTACTTC	.	TRBD1	TRBV29-1	TRBJ2-7
CASSYSGRAFDEQFF	TGTGCCAGCAGCTATAGCGGGAGGGCCTTTGATGAGCAGTTCTTC	.	TRBD2	TRBV6-5	TRBJ2-1
CASSQAGKPGGGNEQFF	TGCGCCAGCAGCCAGGCGGGCAAACCCGGGGGGGGTAATGAGCAGTTCTTC	.	TRBD2	TRBV4-1	TRBJ2-1
CASSYNRKLANYGYTF	TGTGCCAGCAGTTACAACAGAAAATTGGCTAACTATGGCTACACCTTC	.	.	TRBV6-5	TRBJ1-2
CASNLGQGNQPQHF	TGTGCCAGCAACTTGGGACAGGGGAATCAGCCCCAGCATTTT	.	TRBD1	TRBV2	TRBJ1-5
CASSAIGTGTRVSTDTQYF	TGCGCCAGCAGCGCTATAGGGACAGGGACCAGAGTTAGCACAGATACGCAGTATTTT	.	TRBD1	TRBV5-1	TRBJ2-3
CASSIGQASNQPQHF	TGTGCCAGCAGCATTGGACAGGCCAGCAATCAGCCCCAGCATTTT	.	.	TRBV21-1	TRBJ1-5
CASSEGGAGTEAFF	TGTGCCAGTAGTGAAGGGGGCGCGGGGACTGAAGCTTTCTTT	.	TRBD1	TRBV6-1	TRBJ1-1
CASSPPGGMGNQPQHF	TGTGCCAGCAGTCCCCCGGGGGGAATGGGCAATCAGCCCCAGCATTTT	.	.	TRBV25-1	TRBJ1-5